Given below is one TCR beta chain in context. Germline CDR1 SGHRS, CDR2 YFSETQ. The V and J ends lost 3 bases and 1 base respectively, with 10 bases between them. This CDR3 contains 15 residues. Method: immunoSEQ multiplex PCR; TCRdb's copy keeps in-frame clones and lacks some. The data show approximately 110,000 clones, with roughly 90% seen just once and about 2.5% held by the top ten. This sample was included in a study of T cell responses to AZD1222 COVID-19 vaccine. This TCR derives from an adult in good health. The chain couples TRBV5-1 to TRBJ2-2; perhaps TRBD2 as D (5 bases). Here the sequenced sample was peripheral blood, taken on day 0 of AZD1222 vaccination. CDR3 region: CASSSLAVNTGELFF. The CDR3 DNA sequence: TGCGCCAGCAGCTCTCTAGCAGTGAACACCGGGGAGCTGTTTTTT.